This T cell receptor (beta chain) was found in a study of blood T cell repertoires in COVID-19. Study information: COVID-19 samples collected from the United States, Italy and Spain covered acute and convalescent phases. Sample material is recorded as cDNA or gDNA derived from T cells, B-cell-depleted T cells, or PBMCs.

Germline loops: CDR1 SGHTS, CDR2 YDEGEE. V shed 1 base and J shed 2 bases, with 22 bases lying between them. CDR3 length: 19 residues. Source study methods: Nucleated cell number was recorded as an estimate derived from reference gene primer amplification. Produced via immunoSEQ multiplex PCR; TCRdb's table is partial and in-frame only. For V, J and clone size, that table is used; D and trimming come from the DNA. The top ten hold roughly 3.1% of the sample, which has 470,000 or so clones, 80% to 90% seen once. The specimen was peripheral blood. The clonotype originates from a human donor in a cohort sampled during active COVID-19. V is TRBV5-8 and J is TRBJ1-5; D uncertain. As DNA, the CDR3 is TGTGCCAGCAGCTTGTTCGGTGGAACTATAGCTGCGGGCAATCAGCCCCAGCATTTT. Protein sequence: CASSLFGGTIAAGNQPQHF.